A single sample gave rise to the 23 T cell receptor beta chains below, sequenced in a study of T-cell reconstitution after alpha-beta-depleted transplantation in children. For TCRbeta, the library was prepared with unique molecular identifiers. Each CDR3 protein is one row after TCRdb ran MiXCR on the PCR reads. The sample has about 980,000 distinct CDR3 sequences; roughly 29% are singletons. This sample comprised PBMCs, mostly from graft donor cells, obtained 360 days after TCRalphabeta/CD19-depleted stem cell transplant. These receptors were collected from a boy under two years old who had a stem cell transplant for SCID, so the T cells may come from the graft donor.

V gene TRBV25-1 combines with J gene TRBJ2-2; 7 nucleotides agree with TRBD1. Trimming at V came to 5 bases and at J to 3 bases, leaving 9 bases not matched to a gene. Per germline, CDR1 MGHDK and CDR2 SYGVNS. This CDR3 contains 16 residues. CDR3 sequence (DNA): TGTGCCAGCAGTCTTAGACAGGGACGGGACACCGGGGAGCTGTTTTTT. Its protein is CASSLRQGRDTGELFF.

This sequence joins TRBV3-1 and TRBJ2-1, with D perhaps TRBD2 (6 bases). Trimming took off 0 bases at V and 4 bases at J, with 10 bases between the two ends. The CDR3 loop spans 15 amino acids. CDR1 is LGHDT and CDR2 is YNNKEL in the germline V gene (reference sequence). CDR3 sequence: CASSQENRGYNEQFF. Written as DNA, the CDR3 is TGTGCCAGCAGCCAAGAAAACCGGGGGTACAATGAGCAGTTCTTC.

V gene TRBV7-9 combines with J gene TRBJ1-6; no definite D call. Between the trimmed V and J ends, which lost 1 base and 2 bases, there was a span of 15 bases. The germline gives CDR1 SEHNR, CDR2 FQNEAQ (reference sequence). This CDR3 contains 18 residues. Here the CDR3 DNA reads TGTGCCAGCAGCTTAGTACTCTTCTCGGGGACCTATAATTCACCCCTCCACTTT. It translates to CASSLVLFSGTYNSPLHF.

V and J are TRBV20-1 and TRBJ2-1; 8 bases map to TRBD2. The CDR3 extends over 14 amino acids. Looked up from germline, CDR1 is DFQATT and CDR2 is SNEGSKA (reference sequence). V shed 1 base, J shed 7 bases, and the junction held 6 bases outside the gene matches. The CDR3 loop is CSARVLAGVNEQFF. CDR3 nucleotide sequence: TGCAGTGCTAGAGTGCTAGCGGGTGTTAATGAGCAGTTCTTC.

The chain is built from TRBV20-1 and TRBJ1-1; D unresolved. V lost 5 bases, J lost 8 bases, and 12 bases lay in between. The CDR3 contains 11 residues. Germline V gene sequence: CDR1 DFQATT, CDR2 SNEGSKA (reference sequence). The CDR3 DNA follows: TGCAGTGCTTCTTGGACTGCCGAAGCTTTCTTT. Translation: CSASWTAEAFF.

In DNA, the CDR3 is TGTGCCAGCAGTGCCGGGACAGGGACCCGTAATGAAAAACTGTTTTTT. Its translation: CASSAGTGTRNEKLFF. The chain carries TRBV12-3 or TRBV12-4 and TRBJ1-4; 9 bases are a match to TRBD1. The CDR3 is 16 residues long. After removal of 5 bases from V and 4 bases from J, the junction contained 8 bases not matched to a gene.

A single count supports this clonotype. The V and J genes are TRBV4-1 and TRBJ2-3; 10 bases align to TRBD2. This CDR3 spans 17 amino acids. CDR1 is MGHRA and CDR2 is YSYEKL in the germline V gene. J lost 4 bases, V lost 0 bases, and 7 bases had no gene match. CDR3 bases: TGCGCCAGCAGCCAAGAGCCCAGCGGGGGGGCCGCAGATACGCAGTATTTT. This sequence encodes CASSQEPSGGAADTQYF.

This clonotype was found a few times. CDR3 in DNA: TGTGCCATCAGTGAGTTGACACGTCGCTCCTACGAGCAGTACTTC. Its translation: CAISELTRRSYEQYF. The chain links TRBV10-3 to TRBJ2-7; D gene ambiguous. Between the trimmed V and J ends, which lost 1 base and 0 bases, there was a span of 10 bases. This CDR3 comprises 15 residues. Germline CDR1 reads ENHRY; CDR2 reads SYGVKD.

The chain carries TRBV20-1 and TRBJ2-3; no definite D call. Trimming left V 5 bases short and J 2 bases short, with 17 bases between. There are 15 residues in the CDR3. The germline V gene has CDR1 DFQATT and CDR2 SNEGSKA (reference sequence). This CDR3 reads CSAPARHSYTDTQYF. As DNA, the CDR3 is TGCAGTGCTCCCGCCAGACACAGCTACACAGATACGCAGTATTTT.

This clonotype was counted ten times or more. This rearrangement joins TRBV6-5 to TRBJ2-3, with D unclear. This CDR3 contains 13 residues. V was cut by 2 bases and J by 6 bases, with 9 bases left in between. Germline V gene lookup returns CDR1 MNHEY and CDR2 SVGAGI. Here the CDR3 reads CASSYDAWDTQYF. The CDR3 DNA sequence: TGTGCCAGCAGTTACGACGCTTGGGATACGCAGTATTTT.

The rearrangement joins TRBV12-5 to TRBJ2-1; the D call may be TRBD1 or TRBD2 (5 bases each). The germline V gene has CDR1 LGHNT and CDR2 FRNRAP. The CDR3 covers 15 residues. The V and J ends lost 7 bases and 8 bases respectively, with 21 bases between them. The CDR3 DNA sequence: TGTGCTAGTGCCCTGTGGGACCTCGTTAACTATGAGCAGTTCTTC. Residues: CASALWDLVNYEQFF.

This clonotype occurred a few times. The chain carries TRBV11-2 and TRBJ2-1; D not resolved. Germline V gives CDR1 SGHAT, CDR2 FQNNGV. V dropped 5 bases and J dropped 8 bases, with 13 bases sitting between them. This CDR3 is built from 13 residues. The CDR3 spells CASSQPKRYEQFF. The DNA of the CDR3 is TGTGCCAGCAGCCAACCTAAGAGGTATGAGCAGTTCTTC.

This sequence joins TRBV5-5 and TRBJ1-1; D unresolved. Germline loops: CDR1 SGHKS, CDR2 YYEKEE (reference sequence). The CDR3 has 13 amino acids. V was pared by 5 bases and J by 1 base, with 9 bases between. In DNA form, the CDR3 reads TGTGCCAGCAGGGGGTGGAGGAACACTGAAGCTTTCTTT. The encoded protein is CASRGWRNTEAFF.

This clonotype has more than one count but fewer than ten. Compared with germline, one end of the junction differs, possibly owing to a read error. CDR3 sequence: CSAEGGPAGDTQYF. CDR3 nucleotide sequence: TGCAGCGCTGAAGGGGGGCCAGCAGGGGATACGCAGTATTTT. This chain connects TRBV29-1 to TRBJ2-3; perhaps D is TRBD1 or TRBD2 (6 bases each). This CDR3 comprises 14 residues. CDR1 and CDR2 from the germline V gene are SQVTM and ANQGSEA.

This clonotype occurred a few times. The rearrangement links TRBV12-3 or TRBV12-4 to TRBJ1-1, with D uncertain. V dropped 3 bases and J dropped 0 bases, with 11 bases sitting between them. The CDR3 sequence is 15 residues long. DNA for the CDR3: TGTGCCAGCAGTTTTATGTCAAGCATGAACACTGAAGCTTTCTTT. Its translation: CASSFMSSMNTEAFF.

This clonotype was seen more than once but under ten times. The rearrangement links TRBV5-1 to TRBJ2-1; D unclear. This CDR3 region has 13 residues. CDR1 and CDR2 (germline): SGHRS, YFSETQ. Trimming removed 4 bases at V and 4 bases at J, with 9 bases between. The CDR3 reads CASSADGYNEQFF. CDR3 sequence (DNA): TGCGCCAGCAGCGCGGACGGTTACAATGAGCAGTTCTTC.

This clonotype was seen more than once but under ten times. The chain has TRBV28 and TRBJ2-5, with 10 positions matching TRBD2. The CDR3 runs 13 residues. In germline, CDR1 is MDHEN, CDR2 SYDVKM. V was pared by 7 bases and J by 5 bases, with 4 bases of the junction left unmatched. CDR3 sequence: CASTSGGEETQYF. The CDR3 DNA follows: TGTGCCAGCACTAGCGGGGGCGAGGAGACCCAGTACTTC.

The rearrangement joins TRBV4-3 to TRBJ2-3, with TRBD2 matching 12 bases. The CDR3 loop spans 19 amino acids. The germline V gene encodes CDR1 LGHNA and CDR2 YSLEER. With 0 bases clipped from V and 0 bases from J, the junction kept 7 bases outside the gene matches. This chain's CDR3 is CASSQDAPSGGASTDTQYF. The CDR3 DNA is TGCGCCAGCAGCCAAGATGCGCCTAGCGGGGGGGCTAGCACAGATACGCAGTATTTT.

V and J are TRBV6-1 and TRBJ2-5; the D call may be TRBD1 or TRBD2 (5 bases each). Trimming left V 4 bases short and J 2 bases short, with 14 bases between. Germline CDR1 MNHNS, CDR2 SASEGT. This CDR3 spans 15 amino acids. The chain's CDR3 is CASSGRDGAQETQYF. CDR3 bases: TGTGCCAGCAGTGGTCGGGACGGAGCTCAAGAGACCCAGTACTTC.

This clonotype was detected ten times or more. One end of the junction fails to match germline, which may point to a read error. For the CDR3, the DNA is TGCGCCAGCAGCTCCACGGGGGGCTCCTACAATGAGCAGTTCTTC. Translating it yields CASSSTGGSYNEQFF. J is TRBJ2-1 and V is TRBV7-3, with 7 positions matching TRBD2. This CDR3 is built from 15 residues. The germline gives CDR1 SGHTA, CDR2 FQGTGA.

Ten or more counts support this clonotype. This sequence joins TRBV24-1 and TRBJ2-1; D unclear. The CDR3 runs to 11 residues. V was shortened by 9 bases and J by 1 base, with 3 bases between the two germline ends. The germline V gene encodes CDR1 KGHDR and CDR2 SFDVKD. The CDR3 sequence: CATSSYNEQFF. CDR3 nucleotide sequence: TGTGCCACCTCATCCTACAATGAGCAGTTCTTC.

This clonotype was recorded a few times. The V and J genes are TRBV20-1 and TRBJ1-2; D is unresolved. Germline lookup yields CDR1 DFQATT and CDR2 SNEGSKA (reference sequence). Trimming removed 6 bases from V and 0 bases from J, with 14 bases in between. This CDR3 is built from 14 residues. CDR3 region: CSAGLGRANYGYTF. In DNA form, the CDR3 reads TGCAGTGCCGGCCTGGGGAGAGCTAACTATGGCTACACCTTC.

This chain connects TRBV20-1 to TRBJ2-7; no firm D call. Germline V gene data show CDR1 as DFQATT and CDR2 as SNEGSKA (reference sequence). This CDR3 has 13 residues. The V and J ends lost 3 bases and 3 bases respectively, with 12 bases between them. The DNA of the CDR3 is TGCAGTGCTAGGGGATACGGCGGCTACGAGCAGTACTTC. It is translated as CSARGYGGYEQYF.